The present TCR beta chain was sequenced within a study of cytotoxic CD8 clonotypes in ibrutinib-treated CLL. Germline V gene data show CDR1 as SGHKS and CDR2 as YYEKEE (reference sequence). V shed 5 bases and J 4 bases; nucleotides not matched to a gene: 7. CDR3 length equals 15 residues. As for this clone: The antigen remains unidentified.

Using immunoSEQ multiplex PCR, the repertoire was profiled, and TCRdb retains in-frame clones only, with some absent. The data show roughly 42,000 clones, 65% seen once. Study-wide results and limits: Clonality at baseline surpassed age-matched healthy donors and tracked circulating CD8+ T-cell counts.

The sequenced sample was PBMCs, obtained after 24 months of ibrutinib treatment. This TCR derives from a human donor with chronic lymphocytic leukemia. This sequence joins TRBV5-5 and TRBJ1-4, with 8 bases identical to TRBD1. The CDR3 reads CASRRPTGDNEKLFF. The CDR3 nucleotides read TGTGCCAGCAGGCGCCCGACAGGGGATAATGAAAAACTGTTTTTT.